One T cell receptor beta chain is described in this entry. The data are from a study of blood T cell repertoires in COVID-19. About the study: Spain, Italy and the United States supplied samples that represented acute and convalescent COVID-19.

Sequencing used immunoSEQ multiplex PCR; TCRdb keeps in-frame clones, though not all of them. This table has under 200,000 clones, roughly 86% appearing once. The germline V gene encodes CDR1 SEHNR and CDR2 FQNEAQ (reference sequence). Between the trimmed V and J ends, which lost 8 bases and 3 bases, there was a span of 11 bases. This CDR3 has 12 residues. The receptor's source is a man over 45 with active or convalescent COVID-19. The V gene is TRBV7-9, the J gene TRBJ2-7; D is unclear. Sequencing was performed on peripheral blood. This CDR3 is CASAYANYEQYF. CDR3 in DNA: TGTGCCAGCGCGTACGCGAACTACGAGCAGTACTTC. Complete variable domain (other parts from reference TRBV7-9 and TRBJ2-7): DTGVSQNPRHKITKRGQNVTFRCDPISEHNRLYWYRQTLGQGPEFLTYFQNEAQLEKSRLLSDRFSAERPKGSFSTLEIQRTEQGDSAMYLCASAYANYEQYFGPGTRLTVT.